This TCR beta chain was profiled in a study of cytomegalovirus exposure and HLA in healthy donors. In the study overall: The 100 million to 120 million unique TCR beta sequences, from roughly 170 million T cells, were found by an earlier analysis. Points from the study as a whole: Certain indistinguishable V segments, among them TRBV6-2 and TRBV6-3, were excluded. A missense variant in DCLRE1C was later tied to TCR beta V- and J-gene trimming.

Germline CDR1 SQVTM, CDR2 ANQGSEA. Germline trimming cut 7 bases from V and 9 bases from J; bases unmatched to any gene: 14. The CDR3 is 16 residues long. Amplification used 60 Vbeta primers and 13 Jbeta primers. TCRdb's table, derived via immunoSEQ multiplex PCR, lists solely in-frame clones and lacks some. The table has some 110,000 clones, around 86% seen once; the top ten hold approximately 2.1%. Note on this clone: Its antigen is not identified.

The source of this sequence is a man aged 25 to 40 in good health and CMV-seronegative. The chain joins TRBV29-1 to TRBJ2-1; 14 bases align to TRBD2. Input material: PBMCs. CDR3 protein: CSAKGLAGAQAFEQFF. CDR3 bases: TGCAGCGCGAAGGGACTAGCGGGGGCCCAAGCATTTGAGCAGTTCTTC.